This T cell receptor (beta chain) was recovered during a study of cytomegalovirus exposure and HLA in healthy donors. On the study more broadly: Unique TCR beta sequences numbering approximately 120 million came from approximately 180 million T cells in an earlier analysis. Study-level findings and limits: According to a later analysis, most TCR beta chains associated with CMV appeared HLA-restricted. An analysis that was carried out later associated 15,000 to 20,000 TCR beta sequences with HLA alleles at 0.05 false discovery rate. TCR beta chains numbering roughly 150 were designated cytomegalovirus-associated.

This CDR3 comprises 16 residues. Trimming took 3 bases from V and 0 from J, leaving 15 bases between them. CDR1 and CDR2 from the germline V gene are MNHNS and SASEGT. A remark on this clone: What it binds is unknown.

This PCR relied on a set of 60 Vbeta primers and 13 Jbeta primers. TCRdb keeps only in-frame clones here, not all; method: immunoSEQ multiplex PCR. The table lists approximately 75,000 clones, around 81% of them singletons. The clonotype comes from a male donor in good health and CMV-seronegative. V is TRBV6-1 and J is TRBJ2-7; tentatively, D is TRBD1 (6 bases). Source material: PBMCs. CDR3 DNA sequence: TGTGCCAGCAGTGAGAGGCTCGGGACATACTCCTACGAGCAGTACTTC. Its protein product is CASSERLGTYSYEQYF.